These 5 T cell receptor beta chains were all obtained from the same sample, sequenced in a study of human T cells and chemical hapten exposure. Time point meaning: patch test 3, about 24 weeks after DPC sensitization. Documented treatment: therapeutic diphenylcyclopropenone sensitization with weekly scalp DPC. One entry per CDR3 protein results from TCRdb running MiXCR on the RACE reads. The sample yields 190,000 or so distinct CDR3 sequences, 24% seen once. Material: whole blood, obtained in connection with sensitization to the hapten diphenylcyclopropenone (DPC). The receptors derive from a woman in her thirties or forties with alopecia areata. Some clones in this sample may be carry-over from other donors' samples.

The rearrangement links TRBV29-1 to TRBJ1-2; 7 positions agree with TRBD1. CDR1 is SQVTM, CDR2 ANQGSEA, per germline. The length of the CDR3 is 14 residues. The ends lost 6 bases at V and 4 bases at J; junction bases unmatched: 11. The CDR3 reads CSVQGGQRPYGYTF. CDR3 nucleotides: TGCAGCGTCCAGGGGGGCCAGAGGCCCTATGGCTACACCTTC. Together with reference TRBV29-1 and TRBJ1-2, the CDR3 gives the full variable domain: SAVISQKPSRDICQRGTSLTIQCQVDSQVTMMFWYRQQPGQSLTLIATANQGSEATYESGFVIDKFPISRPNLTFSTLTVSNMSPEDSSIYLCSVQGGQRPYGYTFGSGTRLTVV.

This clonotype was observed a handful of times. This chain joins TRBV4-3 and TRBJ2-6; the D gene could be TRBD1 or TRBD2 (5 bases each). Germline CDR1 LGHNA, CDR2 YSLEER. Trimming stripped 0 bases from V and 4 bases from J, with 13 bases between. The CDR3 length is 17 residues. DNA of the CDR3: TGCGCCAGCAGCCAAGACCCAGGGACCACCGGGGCCAACGTCCTGACTTTC. This sequence encodes CASSQDPGTTGANVLTF.

The chain employs TRBV5-1 and TRBJ2-5; 9 bases line up with TRBD1. The germline V gene encodes CDR1 SGHRS and CDR2 YFSETQ. CDR3 size: 17 residues. The junction had 9 bases not matched to a gene; V was cut back by 0 bases and J by 3 bases. CDR3 region: CASSLAGTGRGKETQYF. CDR3 DNA sequence: TGCGCCAGCAGCTTGGCCGGGACAGGGCGAGGAAAAGAGACCCAGTACTTC.

The genes are TRBV7-2 and TRBJ2-1; D gene uncertain. Germline values: CDR1 SGHTA, CDR2 FQGNSA. V was trimmed by 6 bases and J by 8 bases, leaving 14 bases between them. This CDR3 spans 13 amino acids. The CDR3 DNA is TGTGCCAGCAGTCAAAGATCCAGCGATGAGCAGTTCTTC. Translated: CASSQRSSDEQFF.

This clonotype was counted many times. The chain links TRBV7-9 to TRBJ2-1; a possible D gene is TRBD1 (5 bases). From germline, CDR1 is SEHNR and CDR2 FQNEAQ (reference sequence). Between the trimmed V and J ends, which lost 5 bases and 5 bases, there was a span of 10 bases. The CDR3 contains 13 residues. Here the CDR3 reads CASSARTNNEQFF. Here the CDR3 DNA reads TGTGCCAGCAGCGCCCGGACAAACAATGAGCAGTTCTTC.